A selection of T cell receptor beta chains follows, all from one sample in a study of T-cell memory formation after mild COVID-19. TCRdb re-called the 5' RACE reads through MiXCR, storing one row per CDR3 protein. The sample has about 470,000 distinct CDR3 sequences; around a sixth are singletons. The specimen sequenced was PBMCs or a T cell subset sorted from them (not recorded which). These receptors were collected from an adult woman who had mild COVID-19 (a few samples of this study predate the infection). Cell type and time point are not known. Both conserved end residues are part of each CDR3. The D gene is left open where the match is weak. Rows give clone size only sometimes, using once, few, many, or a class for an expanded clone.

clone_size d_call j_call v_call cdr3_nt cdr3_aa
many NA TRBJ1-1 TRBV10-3 TGTGCCATCAGCGAGGGGCGGAAGAACACTGAAGCTTTCTTT CAISEGRKNTEAFF
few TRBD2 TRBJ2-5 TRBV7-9 TGTGCCAGCAGCTTACTGGAGCGGGGGCCCCAAGAGACCCAGTACTTC CASSLLERGPQETQYF
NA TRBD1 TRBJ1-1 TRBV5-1 TGCGCCAGAAGCGCGGGACAGGCGAACACTGAAGCTTTCTTT CARSAGQANTEAFF
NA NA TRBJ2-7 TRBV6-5 TGTGCCAGCAGTGAGACTTGGGGCGAGCAGTACTTC CASSETWGEQYF
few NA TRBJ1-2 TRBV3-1 TGTGCCAGCAGCCAAGATTTGGCGGCGTTCGAGGGCTACACCTTC CASSQDLAAFEGYTF
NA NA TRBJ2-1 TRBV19 TGTGCCAGTAGTGGAGTTGAGCAGTTCTTC CASSGVEQFF
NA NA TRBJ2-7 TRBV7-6 TGTGCCAGCAGCTCTATAGTGCAGGGCAACGAGCAGTACTTC CASSSIVQGNEQYF
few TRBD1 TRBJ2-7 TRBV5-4 TGTGCCAGCAGACGGGACAGGGTAAGCTCCTACGAGCAGTACTTC CASRRDRVSSYEQYF
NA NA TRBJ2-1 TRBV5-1 TGCGCCAGCAGCTTAGGCGGGCTTCAGATCTACAATGAGCAGTTCTTC CASSLGGLQIYNEQFF
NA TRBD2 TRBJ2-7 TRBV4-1 TGCGCCAGCAGCCAAGATATTCAGAGGGGACTAGCAGTATACGAGCAGTACTTC CASSQDIQRGLAVYEQYF
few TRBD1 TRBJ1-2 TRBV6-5 TGTGCCAGCGCCCGGCCTTCCGGGACAGAAGAGTATGGCTACACCTTC CASARPSGTEEYGYTF
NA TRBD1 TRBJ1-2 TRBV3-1 TGTGCCAGCAGAGGGGGGGACGGACAGGGGGCTCGTGGCTACACCTTC CASRGGDGQGARGYTF
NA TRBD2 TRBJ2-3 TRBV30 TGTGCCTGGACCCACAGCGGGATCACAGATACGCAGTATTTT CAWTHSGITDTQYF
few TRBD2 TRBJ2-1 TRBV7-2 TGTGCCAGCAGCTCGGGAGGCTACAGCTACAATGAGCAGTTCTTC CASSSGGYSYNEQFF
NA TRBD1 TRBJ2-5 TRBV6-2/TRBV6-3 TGTGCCAGCAGACTCAGAGACAGGGCGGGCCAAGAGACCCAGTACTTC CASRLRDRAGQETQYF
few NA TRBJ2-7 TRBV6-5 TGTGCCAGCAGTAAAACGGGACGGACGCCCTACGAGCAGTACTTC CASSKTGRTPYEQYF
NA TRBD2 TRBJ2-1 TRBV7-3 TGTGCCAGCAGCTCCGGACTAGGGTATGAGCAGTTCTTC CASSSGLGYEQFF
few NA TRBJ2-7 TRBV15 TGTGCCACCAGTATGGCCAGAAGCTACGAGCAGTACTTC CATSMARSYEQYF
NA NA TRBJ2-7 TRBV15 TGTGCCACCAGCGCTCACGGAGGAACCTACGAGCAGTACTTC CATSAHGGTYEQYF
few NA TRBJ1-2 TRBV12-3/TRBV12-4 TGTGCCAGCAGTCTAAGACACTTCAGGGAATCTAACTATGGCTACACCTTC CASSLRHFRESNYGYTF
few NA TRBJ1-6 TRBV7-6 TGTGCCAGCAGCTTAGAGGCGGATTCACCCCTCCACTTT CASSLEADSPLHF
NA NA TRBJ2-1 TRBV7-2 TGTGCCAGCAGCTTCGAGACGAGGCAGTTCTTC CASSFETRQFF
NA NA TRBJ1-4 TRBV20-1 TGCAGTGCAAGGGACGGCTCTAATGAAAAACTGTTTTTT CSARDGSNEKLFF
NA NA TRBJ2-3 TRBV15 TGTGCCACCAGCGGCGGGCCAGTCCCGCCTAATACGCAGTATTTT CATSGGPVPPNTQYF
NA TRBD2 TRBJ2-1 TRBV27 TGTGCCAGCACCAAGACTAGCGGGTGGAATGAGCAGTTCTTC CASTKTSGWNEQFF
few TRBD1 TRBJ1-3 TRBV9 TGTGCCAGCAGCGAGGGACAGAACTCTGGAAACACCATATATTTT CASSEGQNSGNTIYF
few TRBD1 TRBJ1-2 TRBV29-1 TGCAGCGTCCTAGGAAGGGACAGTCAGTATGGCTACACCTTC CSVLGRDSQYGYTF
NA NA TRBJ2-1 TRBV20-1 TGCAGTGCTTTTCGGGACCTCTACAATGAGCAGTTCTTC CSAFRDLYNEQFF
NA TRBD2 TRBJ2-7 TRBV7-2 TGTGCCAGCAGCTTGGCCGGGACTAGCGGGTCCGAGCAGTACTTC CASSLAGTSGSEQYF
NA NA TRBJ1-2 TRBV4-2 TGTGCCAGCAGCCAAGATGTCAGAACACTTGGGGGCTACACCTTC CASSQDVRTLGGYTF
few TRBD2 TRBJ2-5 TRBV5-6 TGTGCCAGCAGCTTGTCGCCAGCGGGAGCCCAAGAGACCCAGTACTTC CASSLSPAGAQETQYF
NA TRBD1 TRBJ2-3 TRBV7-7 TGTGCTAGCAGTATGACAGGGGGCGCGGATACGCAGTATTTT CASSMTGGADTQYF
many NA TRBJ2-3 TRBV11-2 TGTGCCAGCAGCTTAGGCGCGGGACCCACAGATACGCAGTATTTT CASSLGAGPTDTQYF
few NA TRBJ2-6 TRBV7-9 TGTGCCAGCAGCTTAGCGTTCACGGGTGCTGGGGCCAACGTCCTGACTTTC CASSLAFTGAGANVLTF
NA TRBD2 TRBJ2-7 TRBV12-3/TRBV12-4 TGTGCCAGCACCCCCACTAGCGGGAGTCTTTACGAGCAGTACTTC CASTPTSGSLYEQYF
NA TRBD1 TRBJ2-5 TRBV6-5 TGTGCCAGCAGCCAGGACAGGGGAAAGACCCAGTACTTC CASSQDRGKTQYF
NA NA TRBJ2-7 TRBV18 TGTGCCAGCTCAACGGGACAACTCTACGAGCAGTACTTC CASSTGQLYEQYF
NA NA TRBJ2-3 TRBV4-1 TGCGCCAGCAGCCAAGTAGGCTACACAGATACGCAGTATTTT CASSQVGYTDTQYF
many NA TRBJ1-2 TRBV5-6 TGTGCCAGCAGCTTGGATCCAGGGATGGTCGGGGGCTACACCTTC CASSLDPGMVGGYTF
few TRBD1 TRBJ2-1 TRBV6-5 TGTGCCAGCAGTTCGGACAGGGGGCCGGGCAATGAGCAGTTCTTC CASSSDRGPGNEQFF
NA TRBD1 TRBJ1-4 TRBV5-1 TGCGCCAGCAGCTTGGGGACAGGGGAACTGAATGAAAAACTGTTTTTT CASSLGTGELNEKLFF
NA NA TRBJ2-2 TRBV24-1 TGTGCCACCAGTGACCCTCGACGGGGGACCCACGGGGAGCTGTTTTTT CATSDPRRGTHGELFF
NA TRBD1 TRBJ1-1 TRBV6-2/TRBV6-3 TGTGCCAGCAGTTACTCGTGGACAGGGGGCTTTGCTTTCTTT CASSYSWTGGFAFF
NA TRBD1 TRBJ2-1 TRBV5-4 TGTGCCAGCAGCGGAAAGGACAGGTCGACTACTAGGAGCTCCTACAATGAGCAGTTCTTC CASSGKDRSTTRSSYNEQFF
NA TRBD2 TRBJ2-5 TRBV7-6 TGTGCCAGCAGCCAAAGACTAGCGGGAGGGGAGACCCAGTACTTC CASSQRLAGGETQYF
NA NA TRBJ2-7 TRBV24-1 TGTGCCACCAGTGCCCGAGCACAGGGCCGCTACGAGCAGTACTTC CATSARAQGRYEQYF
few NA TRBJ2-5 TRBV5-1 TGCGCCAGCAGCTTGTACCTGGACGGGGCCCAGTACTTC CASSLYLDGAQYF
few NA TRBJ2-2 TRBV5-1 TGCGCCAGCAGCTTGGCCCCGCCACACACCGGGGAGCTGTTTTTT CASSLAPPHTGELFF
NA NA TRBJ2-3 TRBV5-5 TGTGCCAGCAGCGCGCCAGGGTACTTCCAGACAGATACGCAGTATTTT CASSAPGYFQTDTQYF
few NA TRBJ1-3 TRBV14 TGTGCCAGCAAGCTAAATTCGGATACAGGGAGCTCTGGAAACACCATATATTTT CASKLNSDTGSSGNTIYF
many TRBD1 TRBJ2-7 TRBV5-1 TGCGCCAGCAGCACGTCGGACAGGACGAACTCCTACGAGCAGTACTTC CASSTSDRTNSYEQYF
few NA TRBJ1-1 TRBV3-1 TGTGCCAGCAGCCCCGACCCAGGAAGTGAAGCTTTCTTT CASSPDPGSEAFF
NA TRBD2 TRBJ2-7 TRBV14 TGTGCCAGCAGCTCCCGGACTAGCGGGAGTATGAACTTC CASSSRTSGSMNF